This TCR beta chain was recovered during a study of prognosis after radiotherapy for stage I lung cancer (dated by TCRdb to about 2021). Regarding the complete study: Between April 2018 and 2019, around 20 patients with stage I NSCLC were enrolled in Nanjing, China. Four of the 19 patients developed distant metastases after SBRT, at a median of around seven months; the other 15 showed no significant progression. In every patient, SBRT was given without any concurrent therapy. The cohort was made up of about twelve men and more than 5 women, with a median age of roughly 79 years and an age range of about 53 to 85 years. This study profiled peripheral blood TCR beta repertoires from stage I NSCLC patients before and after stereotactic body radiotherapy and linked the repertoires to distant failure. Image-guided IMRT or VMAT was used to deliver SBRT in 3 to 5 fractions at a biologically effective dose of at least 100 Gy. Newly diagnosed primary stage I lung tumors were present in some 15 patients, and oligometastatic NSCLC after surgical resection of the primary tumor was present in several patients. All patients were considered medically inoperable, owing to comorbidities in some 11 and refusal of surgery in about seven. Tumor histology was squamous cell carcinoma in about 7 patients and adenocarcinoma in about a dozen. The study took one blood sample before SBRT and one after SBRT from each of 20 or so patients and sequenced all 40 or so samples. The paper's findings and limits, for the study overall: The study was limited by the small cohort and short follow-up, and independent validation of the study findings is required. Post-SBRT Shannon entropy and its change from baseline were lower in patients who developed distant metastases; baseline Shannon entropy was not associated with metastases. Whether the expanded TCR clones were tumor-specific was not determined. None of the reported P values were adjusted for multiple comparisons. After SBRT, the count of unique TCR clones dropped from a median of around 10,000 beforehand to 6,500 to 7,500 afterward (Wilcoxon paired P=0.011). TRBV and TRBJ usage frequencies reportedly varied with metastasis status, involving two V genes at baseline and nine V and two J genes after SBRT.

Via the germline V gene, CDR1 is SGHRS and CDR2 YFSETQ. V drops 0 bases and J drops 4 bases, leaving 10 bases in between. The CDR3 starts with the cysteine, ends with the phenylalanine, and has 15 residues. Only CDR3 DNA remains: 45 bases, in frame from the first base. Two rounds of multiplex PCR on genomic DNA were used to amplify the TCR beta CDR3 region. The first PCR round used primers specific to each TRBV and TRBJ gene, with sequences filed in Chinese patent CN105087789A. The second PCR round used universal primers. The Roche High Pure PCR Template Preparation Kit was used to extract genomic DNA from frozen PBMCs. The libraries underwent paired-end sequencing with 151 bp reads on an Illumina HiSeq 3000. The original methods were these. Raw reads lacking the multiplex PCR primer sequences were removed with CutAdapt. Using PEAR, the high-quality paired reads were merged into contigs. By alignment to reference sequences, MiXCR assigned TRB V, D and J gene segments to each contig. To remove sequencing errors, CDR3 sequences were clustered according to base quality and sequence similarity. Shannon entropy, normalized by the natural log of the productive TCR sequence number, served as the measure of diversity. To get clonality, Shannon entropy was divided by the natural log of the number of unique clonotypes, and that result was subtracted from one. Using the Youden index from ROC curves, the researchers picked the repertoire-metric cut-offs for progression-free survival, and all analyses were carried out in R 3.5.3. TCRdb handled the public reads itself, with Q25 trimming in fastp and clone calling in MiXCR, and kept productive beta chains. Identical CDR3 protein sequences are pooled into one entry, listed with their most common genes and DNA. The V and J calls here are based on TCRdb, not the publication. Across this sample there are fewer than 25,000 distinct CDR3 sequences, with about 36% seen only once. Of the sample, less than 65% falls within the top ten clones.

No patient had a history of other malignancies or prior chemotherapy or radiotherapy, and all had node-negative disease on CT and PET/CT. At each of two time points, around 6.5 milliliters of peripheral venous blood were collected in EDTA tubes. PBMCs were isolated by Ficoll-Paque Plus density-gradient centrifugation. Right after collection, samples were kept at -80 degrees C until analysis. This clonotype was counted at least ten times. Its antigen specificity is not known. Base quality data are lacking; no much larger clone is found one base away. The sequencing here drew on PBMCs, taken before or after stereotactic body radiation therapy (not recorded which). The receptor's source is a donor aged 50 or older with non-small cell lung cancer. The chain links TRBV5-1 with TRBJ2-2, with the D segment identity uncertain. The nucleotide sequence reads TGCGCCAGCAGCTTGGCCGGTGGGCTCACCGGGGAGCTGTTTTTT. Its protein product is CASSLAGGLTGELFF.